Listed below are T cell receptor beta chains from one sample, sequenced in a study of cytomegalovirus exposure and HLA in healthy donors. Produced via immunoSEQ multiplex PCR; TCRdb's table is partial and in-frame only. The sample holds about 62,000 clones, about 90% seen once. Sequenced input: PBMCs. The receptors here all came from a man younger than 30 in good health and CMV-seronegative. Both conserved end residues are part of each CDR3. D genes are given only for firm matches. Clone size appears in some rows only: once, few, many, or a class for an expanded clone.

clone size: NA
V gene: TRBV5-1
D gene: NA
J gene: TRBJ1-4
CDR3 DNA: TGCGCCAGCGCTCTTGGGGCGAGGGGAGGAGGTGAAAAACTGTTTTTT
CDR3 protein: CASALGARGGGEKLFF

clone size: once
V gene: TRBV6-5
D gene: TRBD2
J gene: TRBJ2-1
CDR3 DNA: TGTGCCAGCAGTTACGCAGCGGGAGTTTCGGGCAATGAGCAGTTCTTC
CDR3 protein: CASSYAAGVSGNEQFF

clone size: NA
V gene: TRBV7-6
D gene: NA
J gene: TRBJ1-4
CDR3 DNA: TGTGCCAGCAGCTCCACAGGAAAAATCGGTGAAAAACTGTTTTTT
CDR3 protein: CASSSTGKIGEKLFF

clone size: NA
V gene: TRBV7-6
D gene: NA
J gene: TRBJ1-4
CDR3 DNA: TGTGCCAGCAGCTCCGTTGCAACTAATGAAAAACTGTTTTTT
CDR3 protein: CASSSVATNEKLFF

clone size: NA
V gene: TRBV6-1
D gene: NA
J gene: TRBJ1-1
CDR3 DNA: TGTGCCAGCAGTGTAAGGGGAGGTGAGACTGAAGCTTTCTTT
CDR3 protein: CASSVRGGETEAFF

clone size: NA
V gene: TRBV5-8
D gene: TRBD2
J gene: TRBJ2-7
CDR3 DNA: TGTGCCAGCACCGGACTAGCGGGGGACGAGCAGTACTTC
CDR3 protein: CASTGLAGDEQYF

clone size: NA
V gene: TRBV5-6
D gene: TRBD1
J gene: TRBJ2-5
CDR3 DNA: TGTGACAGCAGCTCAGGGGGTAGACCGGAGACCCAGTACTTC
CDR3 protein: CDSSSGGRPETQYF

clone size: once
V gene: TRBV7-8
D gene: TRBD1
J gene: TRBJ1-2
CDR3 DNA: TGTGCCAGCAGCTTGTTGGGACAGGGCGTGGGGAATGGCTACACCTTC
CDR3 protein: CASSLLGQGVGNGYTF

clone size: NA
V gene: TRBV5-1
D gene: TRBD1
J gene: TRBJ1-2
CDR3 DNA: TGCGCCAGCAGCTTGAGGGACAGGGATGGCTACACCTTC
CDR3 protein: CASSLRDRDGYTF

clone size: NA
V gene: TRBV30
D gene: NA
J gene: TRBJ1-5
CDR3 DNA: TGTGCCTGGAGTGTAGGGGGGGACCAGCCCCAGCATTTT
CDR3 protein: CAWSVGGDQPQHF

clone size: NA
V gene: TRBV14
D gene: NA
J gene: TRBJ2-7
CDR3 DNA: TGTGCCAGCAGCCTACATTACGAGCAGTACTTC
CDR3 protein: CASSLHYEQYF

clone size: NA
V gene: TRBV30
D gene: NA
J gene: TRBJ1-6
CDR3 DNA: TGTGCCTGGCTGAAACAGGGTAGAGGTAATTCACCCCTCCACTTT
CDR3 protein: CAWLKQGRGNSPLHF

clone size: NA
V gene: TRBV5-1
D gene: NA
J gene: TRBJ1-2
CDR3 DNA: TGCGCCAGCCCGGGAAGGGATGGCTACACCTTC
CDR3 protein: CASPGRDGYTF

clone size: NA
V gene: TRBV5-1
D gene: TRBD1
J gene: TRBJ2-1
CDR3 DNA: TGCGCCAGCAGCTTGGAGGACAGGGTCCTTCAGTTCTTC
CDR3 protein: CASSLEDRVLQFF

clone size: NA
V gene: TRBV19
D gene: TRBD1
J gene: TRBJ2-5
CDR3 DNA: TGTGCCAGTAGTGCCCGACACAGGGGGCTCGAGACCCAGTACTTC
CDR3 protein: CASSARHRGLETQYF

clone size: NA
V gene: TRBV2
D gene: NA
J gene: TRBJ1-5
CDR3 DNA: TGTGCCAGCAGGGGGAGAAACAATCAGCCCCAGCATTTT
CDR3 protein: CASRGRNNQPQHF

clone size: NA
V gene: TRBV4-1
D gene: TRBD2
J gene: TRBJ2-3
CDR3 DNA: TGCGCCAGCAGCTCCGGGACTAGCGGTATCACAGATACGCAGTATTTT
CDR3 protein: CASSSGTSGITDTQYF

clone size: NA
V gene: TRBV9
D gene: TRBD2
J gene: TRBJ2-3
CDR3 DNA: TGTGCCAGCAGCGTAGGTGCTAGCGGGGGATCCACAGATACGCAGTATTTT
CDR3 protein: CASSVGASGGSTDTQYF

clone size: NA
V gene: TRBV5-4
D gene: NA
J gene: TRBJ2-3
CDR3 DNA: TGTGCCAGCAGCTTAGACTCCGGAGATACGCAGTATTTT
CDR3 protein: CASSLDSGDTQYF

clone size: NA
V gene: TRBV28
D gene: NA
J gene: TRBJ1-1
CDR3 DNA: TGTGCCAGCAGTTTACGAGGGCGCACTGAAGCTTTCTTT
CDR3 protein: CASSLRGRTEAFF

clone size: NA
V gene: TRBV6-5
D gene: NA
J gene: TRBJ1-1
CDR3 DNA: TGTGCCAGCAGTTACTCGTGGACAGTGAACACTGAAGCTTTCTTT
CDR3 protein: CASSYSWTVNTEAFF

clone size: few
V gene: TRBV6-4
D gene: TRBD2
J gene: TRBJ2-3
CDR3 DNA: TGTGCCAGCAGCACTAGCGGGGGGATCACAGATACGCAGTATTTT
CDR3 protein: CASSTSGGITDTQYF

clone size: few
V gene: TRBV14
D gene: TRBD1
J gene: TRBJ2-3
CDR3 DNA: TGTGCCAGCACGCCGACAGGGGTCGGCACAGATACGCAGTATTTT
CDR3 protein: CASTPTGVGTDTQYF

clone size: NA
V gene: TRBV7-6
D gene: NA
J gene: TRBJ1-5
CDR3 DNA: TGTGCCAGCAGCTCTCCCCCTCTGACAGATAGCAATCAGCCCCAGCATTTT
CDR3 protein: CASSSPPLTDSNQPQHF

clone size: once
V gene: TRBV27
D gene: NA
J gene: TRBJ2-1
CDR3 DNA: TGTGCCAGCAGTTCGGGGGTCTCCTACAATGAGCAGTTCTTC
CDR3 protein: CASSSGVSYNEQFF

clone size: NA
V gene: TRBV14
D gene: NA
J gene: TRBJ1-4
CDR3 DNA: TGTGCCAGCAGCCCTCCTAGCCGCAGTGGTGAAAAACTGTTTTTT
CDR3 protein: CASSPPSRSGEKLFF

clone size: NA
V gene: TRBV5-1
D gene: NA
J gene: TRBJ1-1
CDR3 DNA: TGCGCCAGCAGCTTGGTAGGGGGAACAAACACTGAAGCTTTCTTT
CDR3 protein: CASSLVGGTNTEAFF

clone size: NA
V gene: TRBV5-6
D gene: TRBD1
J gene: TRBJ1-6
CDR3 DNA: TGTGCCAGCAGTTCGCAGGGACAGGGGGCACCCCTCCACTTT
CDR3 protein: CASSSQGQGAPLHF

clone size: NA
V gene: TRBV29-1
D gene: NA
J gene: TRBJ2-5
CDR3 DNA: TGCAGCGTTGAAGAATCCGGCGGGCTTCAAGAGACCCAGTACTTC
CDR3 protein: CSVEESGGLQETQYF

clone size: NA
V gene: TRBV5-1
D gene: TRBD1
J gene: TRBJ2-2
CDR3 DNA: TGCGCCAGCAGCGTGACAGGGGGGACCGGGGAGCTGTTTTTT
CDR3 protein: CASSVTGGTGELFF

clone size: NA
V gene: TRBV11-2
D gene: NA
J gene: TRBJ2-7
CDR3 DNA: TGTGCCAGCAGCTTAGACGGCGGGCCCTACGAGCAGTACTTC
CDR3 protein: CASSLDGGPYEQYF

clone size: NA
V gene: TRBV7-9
D gene: TRBD1
J gene: TRBJ2-5
CDR3 DNA: TGTGCCAGCAGCTTCCCGACAGGGGCCGGGGGAGAGACCCAGTACTTC
CDR3 protein: CASSFPTGAGGETQYF

clone size: NA
V gene: TRBV19
D gene: TRBD1
J gene: TRBJ2-7
CDR3 DNA: TGTGCCAGTAGTATAGGGACAGGGGCCTACGAGCAGTACTTC
CDR3 protein: CASSIGTGAYEQYF

clone size: NA
V gene: TRBV2
D gene: TRBD2
J gene: TRBJ2-7
CDR3 DNA: TGTGCCAGCAGTGGGGAGGGGTCCTACGAGCAGTACTTC
CDR3 protein: CASSGEGSYEQYF

clone size: few
V gene: TRBV27
D gene: TRBD1
J gene: TRBJ1-1
CDR3 DNA: TGTGCCAGCACCGGGACAGCCACTGAAGCTTTCTTT
CDR3 protein: CASTGTATEAFF

clone size: NA
V gene: TRBV19
D gene: NA
J gene: TRBJ1-2
CDR3 DNA: TGTGCCAGTAGTATGTACAAGTCCTATGGCTACACCTTC
CDR3 protein: CASSMYKSYGYTF

clone size: NA
V gene: TRBV4-1
D gene: TRBD1
J gene: TRBJ1-2
CDR3 DNA: TGCGCCAGCAGCCACCCTACCCAGGGGGCGGGTGACTATGGCTACACCTTC
CDR3 protein: CASSHPTQGAGDYGYTF

clone size: NA
V gene: TRBV18
D gene: TRBD1
J gene: TRBJ2-3
CDR3 DNA: TGTGCCAGCTCACCGGGACAGGTTAGCACAGATACGCAGTATTTT
CDR3 protein: CASSPGQVSTDTQYF

clone size: NA
V gene: TRBV5-1
D gene: NA
J gene: TRBJ2-5
CDR3 DNA: TGCGCCAGCAGTACAGGGACGGAGACCCAGTACTTC
CDR3 protein: CASSTGTETQYF

clone size: few
V gene: TRBV19
D gene: NA
J gene: TRBJ1-2
CDR3 DNA: TGTGCCAGTAGTATTCTCCACAAACAGGGCTACACCTTC
CDR3 protein: CASSILHKQGYTF

clone size: NA
V gene: TRBV2
D gene: TRBD1
J gene: TRBJ1-2
CDR3 DNA: TGTGCCAGCAACCGGGACAGGGATAGTAATGGCTACACCTTC
CDR3 protein: CASNRDRDSNGYTF

clone size: NA
V gene: TRBV9
D gene: NA
J gene: TRBJ2-3
CDR3 DNA: TGTGCCAGCAGCGACCGGGACTCGCCGCTAGCGCAGTATTTT
CDR3 protein: CASSDRDSPLAQYF

clone size: NA
V gene: TRBV2
D gene: NA
J gene: TRBJ2-2
CDR3 DNA: TGTGCCAGCAGTGAGAGCGGCACCGGGGAGCTGTTTTTT
CDR3 protein: CASSESGTGELFF

clone size: NA
V gene: TRBV25-1
D gene: TRBD1
J gene: TRBJ2-5
CDR3 DNA: TGTGCCAGCAGTGGAGGGACAGGGGGCTCGTGGGAGACCCAGTACTTC
CDR3 protein: CASSGGTGGSWETQYF

clone size: NA
V gene: TRBV28
D gene: NA
J gene: TRBJ1-1
CDR3 DNA: TGTGCCAGCAGTTCAGTGATGAACACTGAAGCTTTCTTT
CDR3 protein: CASSSVMNTEAFF

clone size: NA
V gene: TRBV7-9
D gene: NA
J gene: TRBJ1-4
CDR3 DNA: TGTGCCAGCAGCTTAGGGAAGGGGCTCACTAATGAAAAACTGTTTTTT
CDR3 protein: CASSLGKGLTNEKLFF